This T cell receptor (beta chain) was retrieved from a study of blood T cell repertoires in COVID-19. Germline V CDR1 and CDR2: SGHTA, FQGTGA. This CDR3 is built from 17 residues. The V segment lost 4 bases and the J segment 0 bases; nucleotides outside the gene matches: 10. Libraries were prepared by immunoSEQ multiplex PCR; TCRdb keeps only in-frame clonotypes and omits some of them. The sample comprises some 170,000 clones, roughly 89% of which are singletons, and 12% rests with the top ten. The origin of this receptor is an older woman with COVID-19, enrolled during active disease. This chain uses TRBV7-3 with TRBJ2-5, with 8 nucleotides matching TRBD1. Specimen: peripheral blood. The CDR3 DNA is TGTGCCAGCAGCTCGCAGGGTCGGACAGGGTACCAAGAGACCCAGTACTTC. Its protein is CASSSQGRTGYQETQYF. Combining the CDR3 with reference TRBV7-3 and TRBJ2-5 gives the whole variable domain GAGVSQTPSNKVTEKGKYVELRCDPISGHTALYWYRQSLGQGPEFLIYFQGTGAADDSGLPNDRFFAVRPEGSVSTLKIQRTERGDSAVYLCASSSQGRTGYQETQYFGPGTRLLVL.